Presented here are 8 T cell receptor beta chains from one specimen sequenced in a study of blood T cell repertoires in COVID-19. Assay: immunoSEQ multiplex PCR; the TCRdb copy retains only in-frame clones and omits some. The table lists 200,000 to 250,000 clones, roughly 88% of them singletons. Material: PBMCs or T cells enriched from blood (not recorded which). Receptors were obtained from a woman in her twenties or thirties who had been exposed to COVID-19.

The rearrangement uses TRBV3-1 (or the pseudogene TRBV3-2) and TRBJ1-1, with D uncertain. This CDR3 is 13 amino acids long. V lost 4 bases and J 3 bases, leaving 9 bases between the germline ends. The germline V gene encodes CDR1 LGHDT and CDR2 YNNKEL (reference sequence). CDR3 in amino acids: CASSPLPDTEAFF. DNA of the CDR3: TGTGCCAGCAGCCCTCTCCCGGACACTGAAGCTTTCTTT.

The rearrangement links TRBV5-1 to TRBJ1-6; the D gene is possibly TRBD1 (6 bases). V gave up 2 bases and J gave up 6 bases, with 9 bases separating them. The CDR3 has 14 amino acids. The germline gives CDR1 SGHRS, CDR2 YFSETQ. CDR3 region: CASSFNRANSPLHF. The CDR3 region has the DNA TGCGCCAGCAGCTTTAACAGGGCTAATTCACCCCTCCACTTT.

The genes are TRBV19 and TRBJ2-2; the match to TRBD1 covers 8 bases. The V gene's germline CDR1 is LNHDA and CDR2 SQIVND (reference sequence). V shed 5 bases and J 4 bases; nucleotides not matched to a gene: 12. The CDR3 is made up of 17 amino acids. The CDR3 region has the DNA TGTGCCAGTAGTTCGCGACAGGGGCGTGGTGGCACCGGGGAGCTGTTTTTT. Its translation is CASSSRQGRGGTGELFF.

The rearrangement uses TRBV19 and TRBJ1-1, with 7 bases fitting TRBD1. This CDR3 has 13 amino acids. After removal of 10 bases from V and 1 base from J, the junction contained 6 bases not matched to a gene. Germline-derived CDR1 and CDR2 are LNHDA and SQIVND (reference sequence). The CDR3 is CATRQGGNTEAFF. The CDR3 coding sequence is TGTGCCACCCGACAGGGTGGGAACACTGAAGCTTTCTTT.

V is TRBV7-9 and J is TRBJ2-7; D may be TRBD1 (6 bases). The CDR3 length is 18 residues. The germline gives CDR1 SEHNR, CDR2 FQNEAQ (reference sequence). V lost 5 bases, J lost 1 base, and 24 bases lay in between. The CDR3 coding sequence is TGTGCCAGCAGCCTGTACCCCACCCGGACAGACTTATCCTACGAGCAGTACTTC. Translated, it gives CASSLYPTRTDLSYEQYF. Complete variable domain (other parts from reference TRBV7-9 and TRBJ2-7): DTGVSQNPRHKITKRGQNVTFRCDPISEHNRLYWYRQTLGQGPEFLTYFQNEAQLEKSRLLSDRFSAERPKGSFSTLEIQRTEQGDSAMYLCASSLYPTRTDLSYEQYFGPGTRLTVT.

The J gene is TRBJ2-1, the V gene TRBV18; 9 bases fit TRBD1. The CDR3 covers 14 residues. V was clipped by 4 bases and J by 5 bases; unmatched bases: 3. CDR1 is KGHSH and CDR2 is LQKENI in the germline V gene. The CDR3 protein is CASSQGQGHNEQFF. CDR3 nucleotide sequence: TGTGCCAGCTCACAGGGACAGGGCCACAATGAGCAGTTCTTC.

The chain has TRBV5-1 and TRBJ2-1, with TRBD2 matching over 8 bases. Per germline, CDR1 SGHRS and CDR2 YFSETQ. This CDR3 region has 16 residues. The junction had 11 bases not matched to a gene; V was cut back by 5 bases and J by 4 bases. CDR3 protein: CASRENSGISYNEQFF. DNA of the CDR3: TGCGCCAGCAGAGAAAATAGCGGGATCTCTTACAATGAGCAGTTCTTC.

The rearrangement links TRBV2 to TRBJ1-2; the match to TRBD1 covers 7 bases. Germline lookup yields CDR1 SNHLY and CDR2 FYNNEI. The CDR3 covers 14 residues. The J segment lost 4 bases and the V segment lost 4 bases, leaving 6 bases of the junction unmatched. The CDR3, as DNA: TGTGCCAGCAGTGCCTGGGACAGAAGCTATGGCTACACCTTC. It specifies CASSAWDRSYGYTF.